Listed below are T cell receptor beta chains from one sample, sequenced in a study of response to subunit inactivated influenza vaccine. TCRdb processed the RT-PCR reads anew with MiXCR; each CDR3 protein has one entry. Seen here are about 800,000 distinct CDR3 sequences, roughly 20% observed once, and the top ten hold roughly a tenth. The material was PBMCs from blood, obtained more than 4 days after vaccination. Every receptor here comes from a man aged 45-65 years who received an inactivated influenza vaccine. CDR3s include the opening cysteine and the closing phenylalanine or tryptophan. The D gene is left open where the match is weak. Not all rows give a size; the values are once, few, many and, for expanded clones, a class.

len | d_gene | j_gene | v_gene | abundance | CDR3nt | CDR3aa
14 | TRBD1 | TRBJ1-3 | TRBV10-3 | few | TGTGCCATCAGCAGGACAGGTTTCGGAAACACCATATATTTT | CAISRTGFGNTIYF
15 | - | TRBJ1-5 | TRBV15 | few | TGTGCCACCAGCAGAGATGGGGATAGCAATCAGCCCCAGCATTTT | CATSRDGDSNQPQHF
16 | TRBD1 | TRBJ2-6 | TRBV10-3 | few | TGTGCCATCAGTGAGTCAGGGGGCGCTGGGGCCAACGTCCTGACTTTC | CAISESGGAGANVLTF
16 | - | TRBJ2-2 | TRBV20-1 | - | TGCAGTGCTAGAGGTGTGGCCGCTGGGGGCACCGGGGAGCTGTTTTTT | CSARGVAAGGTGELFF
13 | - | TRBJ2-5 | TRBV10-3 | - | TGTGCCATCAGTGGCTCGCGGACAGAGACCCAGTACTTC | CAISGSRTETQYF
15 | - | TRBJ1-2 | TRBV4-2 | few | TGTGCCAGCAGCCCCCACGGTGCCCAATTTGTGGGCTACACCTTC | CASSPHGAQFVGYTF
15 | TRBD2 | TRBJ2-1 | TRBV7-2 | - | TGTGCCAGCAGCTTAATGGGACTAGCGTCCGATGAGCAGTTCTTC | CASSLMGLASDEQFF
20 | TRBD2 | TRBJ2-3 | TRBV6-7 | few | TGTGCCAGCAGTTACCCCGGACTAGCGGGAGGGCCAGGGGACACAGATACGCAGTATTTT | CASSYPGLAGGPGDTDTQYF
14 | - | TRBJ1-1 | TRBV20-1 | few | TGCAGTGCTAGAAAACCAGGCCACGGCACTGAAGCTTTCTTT | CSARKPGHGTEAFF
14 | - | TRBJ2-1 | TRBV5-5 | - | TGTGCCAGCAGCGGGGGACACTTATACAATGAGCAGTTCTTC | CASSGGHLYNEQFF
13 | TRBD1 | TRBJ1-1 | TRBV29-1 | - | TGCAGCGTTGGCAGGACAGGGGACACTGAAGCTTTCTTT | CSVGRTGDTEAFF
16 | TRBD1 | TRBJ2-2 | TRBV7-9 | - | TGTGCCAGCAGCGGGACAGGGGAACTCAACACCGGGGAGCTGTTTTTT | CASSGTGELNTGELFF
16 | TRBD2 | TRBJ2-1 | TRBV12-3/TRBV12-4 | many | TGTGCCAGCAGCCGGACTAGCGGGAGCTCCTACAATGAGCAGTTCTTC | CASSRTSGSSYNEQFF
12 | - | TRBJ2-3 | TRBV28 | few | TGTGCCAGCAGTATAGGGGTAGATACGCAGTATTTT | CASSIGVDTQYF
15 | - | TRBJ2-5 | TRBV12-3/TRBV12-4 | few | TGTGCCAGCAGGCTGTCATCAGGGGTCCAAGAGACCCAGTACTTC | CASRLSSGVQETQYF
13 | - | TRBJ2-3 | TRBV11-2 | - | TGTGCCAGCAGCTTGGGACCTACCCCGGACAAATATTTT | CASSLGPTPDKYF
19 | TRBD2 | TRBJ2-2 | TRBV7-8 | - | TGTGCCAGCAGCCCCCGGGCAGGGGCGCTAGCGGGGCACACCGGGGAGCTGTTTTTT | CASSPRAGALAGHTGELFF
16 | - | TRBJ2-2 | TRBV4-1 | - | TGCGCCAGCAGCCAAGATAACAGGGAGGACACCGGGGAGCTGTTTTTT | CASSQDNREDTGELFF
17 | - | TRBJ2-1 | TRBV6-2/TRBV6-3 | - | TGTGCCAGCATGGGGGGGACAGGCCACCATTCCTACAATGAGCAGTTCTTC | CASMGGTGHHSYNEQFF
13 | - | TRBJ2-1 | TRBV15 | - | TGTGCCACCAGCAGAGACTCCTACAATGAGCAGATCTTC | CATSRDSYNEQIF
15 | - | TRBJ1-3 | TRBV12-3/TRBV12-4 | few | TGTGCCAGCAGTTTTAGTCGGGAGGCTGGAAACACCATATATTTT | CASSFSREAGNTIYF
17 | - | TRBJ2-5 | TRBV4-3 | few | TGCGCCAGCAGCCAAGATTTCAGGCCGGGAGAACAAGAGACCCAGTACTTC | CASSQDFRPGEQETQYF
14 | - | TRBJ1-1 | TRBV5-1 | few | TGCGCCAGCAGCTCCCAGGATTTTGGCACTGAAGCTTTCTTT | CASSSQDFGTEAFF
15 | - | TRBJ2-2 | TRBV7-2 | - | TGTGCCAGCAGCTTAATTAAAGGGGGGACCGGGGAGCTGTTTTTT | CASSLIKGGTGELFF
14 | TRBD2 | TRBJ2-3 | TRBV20-1 | many | TGCAGTGCTAGAACTAGCGGAAAGGGAGATACGCAGTATTTT | CSARTSGKGDTQYF
15 | TRBD2 | TRBJ2-7 | TRBV13 | - | TGTGCCAGCAGCTTGGGAGGGAGTGGGGTGGTCGAGCAGTACTTC | CASSLGGSGVVEQYF
15 | - | TRBJ2-5 | TRBV28 | few | TGTGCCAGCAGTTCCCTGGGGCAGTACCAAGAGACCCAGTACTTC | CASSSLGQYQETQYF
17 | - | TRBJ1-3 | TRBV4-3 | - | TGCGCCAGCAGCCAAGATCTGGTCCGCAGCTCTGGAAACACCATATATTTT | CASSQDLVRSSGNTIYF
12 | - | TRBJ2-5 | TRBV20-1 | - | TGCCGTGCTAGTTTGGGAGTCGAGACCCAGTACTTC | CRASLGVETQYF
14 | - | TRBJ2-3 | TRBV7-3 | - | TGTGCCAGCAGCGTAAGCCAGGGCACAGATACGCAGTATTTT | CASSVSQGTDTQYF
13 | TRBD2 | TRBJ2-5 | TRBV24-1 | - | TGTGCCACCAGTGAACCGGGACTAGAAACCCAGTACTTC | CATSEPGLETQYF
16 | TRBD2 | TRBJ2-2 | TRBV4-2 | - | TGTGCCAGCAGCCAAGGGACTAGCGCCCACACCGGGGAGCTGTTTTTT | CASSQGTSAHTGELFF
13 | - | TRBJ2-1 | TRBV2 | few | TGTGCCAGCAGTGGGCAAGTGGGAAATGAGCAGTTCTTC | CASSGQVGNEQFF
16 | TRBD1 | TRBJ2-5 | TRBV25-1 | - | TGTGCCAGCAGTGAATTGGGACAGTTAGCTCAAGAGACCCAGTACTTC | CASSELGQLAQETQYF
21 | TRBD2 | TRBJ2-4 | TRBV4-1 | few | TGCGCCAGCAGCCAAACAGAAATACTAGCGGGGCTACTCTTAGCCAAAAACATTCAGTACTTC | CASSQTEILAGLLLAKNIQYF